This TCR beta chain emerged from a study of human T cells and chemical hapten exposure. The germline V gene encodes CDR1 MNHEY and CDR2 SMNVEV (reference sequence). The CDR3 is made up of 18 amino acids. With 0 bases clipped from V and 0 bases from J, the junction kept 2 bases outside the gene matches. TCRdb processed the RACE reads anew with MiXCR; each CDR3 protein has one entry. This repertoire shows tens of thousands of distinct CDR3 sequences, more than 30% found once; its top ten account for about 8.1%. This sample's time point: patch test 1, 2 weeks after DPC sensitization. Treatment meaning: therapeutic diphenylcyclopropenone sensitization with weekly scalp DPC. This clonotype has just a few counts.

Sequences were derived from whole blood, sampled in connection with sensitization to the hapten diphenylcyclopropenone (DPC). The receptor comes from a man aged 40-49 years with alopecia areata. Some clones in this sample may be carry-over from other donors' samples. The rearrangement links TRBV27 to TRBJ2-2; 12 nucleotides match TRBD2. CDR3 in DNA: TGTGCCAGCAGTTTATCACTAGCGGGAGGTTCGAACACCGGGGAGCTGTTTTTT. Its translation: CASSLSLAGGSNTGELFF.